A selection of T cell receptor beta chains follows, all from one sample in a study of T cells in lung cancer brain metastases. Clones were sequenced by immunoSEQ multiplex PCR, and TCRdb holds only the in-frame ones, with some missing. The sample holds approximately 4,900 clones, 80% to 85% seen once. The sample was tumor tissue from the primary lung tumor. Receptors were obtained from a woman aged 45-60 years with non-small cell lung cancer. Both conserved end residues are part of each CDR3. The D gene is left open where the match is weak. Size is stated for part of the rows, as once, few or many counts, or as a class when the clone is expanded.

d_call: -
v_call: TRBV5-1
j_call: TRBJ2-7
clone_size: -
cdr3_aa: CASSLNLESASRYF
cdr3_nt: TGCGCCAGCAGCTTGAATCTCGAATCGGCTTCTCGGTACTTC

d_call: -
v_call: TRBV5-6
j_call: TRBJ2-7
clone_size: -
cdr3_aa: CASSLWGYEQYF
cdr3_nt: TGTGCCAGCAGCTTGTGGGGCTACGAGCAGTACTTC

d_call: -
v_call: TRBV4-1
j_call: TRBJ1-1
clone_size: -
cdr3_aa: CASSQSPLNTEAFF
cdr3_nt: TGCGCCAGCAGCCAATCACCTTTGAACACTGAAGCTTTCTTT

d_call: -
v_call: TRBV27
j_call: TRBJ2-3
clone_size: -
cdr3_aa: CAARGPSTDTQYF
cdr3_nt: TGTGCCGCAAGGGGCCCAAGCACAGATACGCAGTATTTT

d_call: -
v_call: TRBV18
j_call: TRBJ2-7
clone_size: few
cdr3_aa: CASSPPVKSSYEQYF
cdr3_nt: TGTGCCAGCTCACCACCTGTCAAAAGCTCCTACGAGCAGTACTTC

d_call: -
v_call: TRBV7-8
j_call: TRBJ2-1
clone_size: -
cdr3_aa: CASSLALGGNEQFF
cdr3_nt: TGTGCCAGCAGCTTAGCCCTCGGAGGGAATGAGCAGTTCTTC

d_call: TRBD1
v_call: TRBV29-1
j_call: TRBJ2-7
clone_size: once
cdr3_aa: CSVGRTQGASFEQYF
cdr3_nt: TGCAGCGTTGGGAGGACACAGGGGGCGTCCTTCGAGCAGTACTTC

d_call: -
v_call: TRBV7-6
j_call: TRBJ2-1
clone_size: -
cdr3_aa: CASSFSSMGEQFF
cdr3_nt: TGTGCCAGCAGCTTCAGTTCCATGGGTGAGCAGTTCTTC

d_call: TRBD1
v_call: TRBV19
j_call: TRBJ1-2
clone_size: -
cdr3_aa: CASRDGQGGNYGYTF
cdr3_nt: TGTGCCAGTAGGGATGGACAGGGAGGGAACTATGGCTACACCTTC

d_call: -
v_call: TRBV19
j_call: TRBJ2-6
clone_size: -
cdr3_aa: CASSSSAGSGANVLTF
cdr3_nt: TGTGCCAGTAGTAGCAGTGCAGGGTCTGGGGCCAACGTCCTGACTTTC

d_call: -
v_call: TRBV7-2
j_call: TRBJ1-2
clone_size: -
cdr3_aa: CASSSTGSGGYTF
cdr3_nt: TGTGCCAGCAGCTCCACAGGGTCGGGTGGCTACACCTTC

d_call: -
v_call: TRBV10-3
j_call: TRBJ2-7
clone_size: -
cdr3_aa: CAINEGSGVSYEQYF
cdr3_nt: TGTGCCATCAATGAGGGGAGCGGAGTCAGCTACGAGCAGTACTTC

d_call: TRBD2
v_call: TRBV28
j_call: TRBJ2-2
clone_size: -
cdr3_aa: CASSRSGRKSTGELFF
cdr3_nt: TGTGCCAGCAGTCGTAGCGGGAGAAAGAGCACCGGGGAGCTGTTTTTT

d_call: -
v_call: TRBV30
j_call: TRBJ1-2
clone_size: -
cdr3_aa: CAWTPRYDTRDYGYTF
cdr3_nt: TGTGCCTGGACCCCACGGTATGACACCCGGGACTATGGCTACACCTTC

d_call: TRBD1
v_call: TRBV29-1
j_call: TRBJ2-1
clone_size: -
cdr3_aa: CSVLGGRGTDEQFF
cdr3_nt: TGCAGCGTTTTGGGCGGCAGGGGGACCGATGAGCAGTTCTTC

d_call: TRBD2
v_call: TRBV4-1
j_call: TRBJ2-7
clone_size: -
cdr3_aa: CASSQDSAGRFYEQYF
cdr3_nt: TGCGCCAGCAGCCAAGATTCAGCGGGACGCTTTTACGAGCAGTACTTC

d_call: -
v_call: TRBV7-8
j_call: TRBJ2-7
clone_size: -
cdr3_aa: CASSSNYEQYF
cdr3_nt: TGTGCCAGCAGCTCGAACTACGAGCAGTACTTC

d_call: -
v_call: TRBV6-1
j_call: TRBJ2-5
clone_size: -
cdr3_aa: CASSENRVETQYF
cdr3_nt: TGTGCCAGCAGTGAAAACAGGGTGGAGACCCAGTACTTC

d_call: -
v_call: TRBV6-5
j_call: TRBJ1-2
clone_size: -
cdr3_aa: CASLGGGGYTF
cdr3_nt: TGTGCCAGCCTAGGGGGGGGTGGCTACACCTTC

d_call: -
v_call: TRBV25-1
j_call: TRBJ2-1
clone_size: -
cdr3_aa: CASSESSSADEQFF
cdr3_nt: TGTGCCAGCAGTGAAAGTTCTAGCGCGGATGAGCAGTTCTTC

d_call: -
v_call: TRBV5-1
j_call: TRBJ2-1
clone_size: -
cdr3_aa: CASSLGGLGYEQFF
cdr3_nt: TGCGCCAGCAGCTTGGGGGGCCTGGGATATGAGCAGTTCTTC

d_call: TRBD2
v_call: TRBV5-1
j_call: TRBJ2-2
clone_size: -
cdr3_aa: CASSHPSGVNTGELFF
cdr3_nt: TGCGCCAGCAGCCACCCTAGCGGGGTGAACACCGGGGAGCTGTTTTTT

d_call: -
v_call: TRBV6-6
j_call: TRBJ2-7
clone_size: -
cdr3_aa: CASSYTGRRYEQYF
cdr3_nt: TGTGCCAGCAGTTACACAGGGCGACGGTACGAGCAGTACTTC

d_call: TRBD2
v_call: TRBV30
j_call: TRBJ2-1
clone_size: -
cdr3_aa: CAWSVKGGGADEQFF
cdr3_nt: TGTGCCTGGAGTGTTAAAGGCGGGGGGGCGGATGAGCAGTTCTTC

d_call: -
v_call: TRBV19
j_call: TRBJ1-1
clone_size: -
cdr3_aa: CASSIRYRKVEAFF
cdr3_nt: TGTGCCAGTAGTATAAGATACCGAAAGGTTGAAGCTTTCTTT

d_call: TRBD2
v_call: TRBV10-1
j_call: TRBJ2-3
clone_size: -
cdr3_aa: CASSDPTSGVGDTQYF
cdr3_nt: TGCGCCAGCAGTGACCCGACTAGCGGCGTTGGGGATACGCAGTATTTT

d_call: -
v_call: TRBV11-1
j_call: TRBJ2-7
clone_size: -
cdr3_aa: CASSPRASYEQYF
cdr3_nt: TGTGCCAGCAGCCCCAGGGCCTCCTACGAGCAGTACTTC

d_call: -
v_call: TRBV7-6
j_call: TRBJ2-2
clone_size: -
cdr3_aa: CASRRAPDTGELFF
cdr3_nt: TGTGCCAGTAGGAGGGCCCCGGACACCGGGGAGCTGTTTTTT

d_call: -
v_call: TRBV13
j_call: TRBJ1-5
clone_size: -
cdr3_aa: CASSTGLNQPQHF
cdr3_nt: TGTGCCAGCAGCACCGGCCTCAATCAGCCCCAGCATTTT